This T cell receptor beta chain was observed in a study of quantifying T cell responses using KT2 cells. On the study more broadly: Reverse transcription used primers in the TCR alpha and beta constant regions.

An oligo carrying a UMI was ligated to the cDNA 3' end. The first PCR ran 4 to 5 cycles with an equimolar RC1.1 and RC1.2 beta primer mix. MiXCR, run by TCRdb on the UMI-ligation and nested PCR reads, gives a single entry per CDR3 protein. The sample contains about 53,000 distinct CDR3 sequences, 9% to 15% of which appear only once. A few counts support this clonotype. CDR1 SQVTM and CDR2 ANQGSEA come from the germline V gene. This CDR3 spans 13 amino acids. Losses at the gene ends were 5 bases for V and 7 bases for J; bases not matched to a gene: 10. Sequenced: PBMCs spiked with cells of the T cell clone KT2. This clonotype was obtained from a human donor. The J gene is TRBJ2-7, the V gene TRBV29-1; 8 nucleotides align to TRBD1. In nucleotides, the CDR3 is TGCAGCGTTTCGGCAGGGGGCTTTGGGGAGCAGTACTTC. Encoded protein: CSVSAGGFGEQYF.